This T cell receptor (beta chain) was recorded in a study of T cell clonotyping in hematopoietic cell transplantation. Study-level information: Cytoreduction preceded collection of pretransplant recipient samples. Study results and caveats: Without cell sorting, CD4 versus CD8 contributions remain unresolved. After transplant, recipient diversity fell while pathologically expanded clonotypes grew through day 180.

On this clone itself: Its specificity is not known.

Measured with immunoSEQ multiplex PCR; TCRdb has only the in-frame clones, and not every one. The repertoire consists of approximately 46,000 clones, with more than 75% occurring once and the leading ten covering roughly 6%. Described time point: recipient sample about 28 days before transplant, after cytoreduction. Germline V gene sequence: CDR1 SGHNT, CDR2 YYREEE (reference sequence). The CDR3 length is 14 residues. Trimming shortened V by 2 bases and J by 6 bases, and 13 bases separated the two germline ends. The sequence came from a man in his sixties with biphenotypic leukemia. Some clones in this sample may be carry-over from other donors' samples. The material sequenced was peripheral blood mononuclear cells, taken before stem cell transplant. The chain carries TRBV5-4 and TRBJ2-3, with D uncertain. The CDR3 sequence: CASSFGVEADTQYF. The CDR3 bases are TGTGCCAGCAGCTTTGGGGTAGAGGCGGATACGCAGTATTTT.